A single TCR beta chain is shown here with its context. This record belongs to a study of blood T cell repertoires in COVID-19. Authors' data handling: Nucleated cell counts were estimated from reference gene primer amplification. The table came from immunoSEQ multiplex PCR; TCRdb's copy has only in-frame clones and leaves some out. V and J calls and clone size come straight from that table; D and trimming were deduced from the DNA. The sample carries approximately 250,000 clones, 70% to 90% recorded once. CDR1 is SGHNT and CDR2 is YYREEE in the germline V gene (reference sequence). The CDR3 totals 15 residues. The ends lost 4 bases at V and 1 base at J; junction bases unmatched: 7.

The gene calls are TRBV5-4 and TRBJ1-1; 7 bases map to TRBD1. The sample taken for sequencing was peripheral blood. This TCR derives from an older woman with active or convalescent COVID-19. CDR3 nucleotides: TGTGCCAGCAGCAATCCGGGACAGAGGAACACTGAAGCTTTCTTT. It yields the protein CASSNPGQRNTEAFF.